This TCR beta chain was recorded in a study of cytomegalovirus exposure and HLA in healthy donors. Study context: A prior analysis found 117 million unique TCR beta sequences from 150 million to 200 million T cells.

Points from the study as a whole: Later analysis identified 16,000 or so TCR beta sequences associated with HLA alleles, using a false discovery rate threshold of 0.05. The number of N-insertions in an Asian-associated ancestry cluster was reportedly below the roughly 670-donor mean in a later analysis. A later look showed TCR association rates differing by HLA locus, highest for DRB1 and lowest for HLA-C.

The PCR contained 60 Vbeta and 13 Jbeta primers. Assay: immunoSEQ multiplex PCR; the TCRdb copy retains only in-frame clones and omits some. The sample lists some 130,000 clones; 74% were seen once. This clone showed up just a few times. No antigen is known for it. The CDR3 consists of 14 residues. Germline V gives CDR1 SGHDN, CDR2 FVKESK. V was clipped by 1 base and J by 3 bases, with 7 bases between them. The clonotype originates from a male donor in good health and CMV-seronegative. This chain uses TRBV14 with TRBJ2-1, with D possibly TRBD2 on 6 matching bases. Sequenced input: PBMCs. The CDR3: CASSQGGNYNEQFF. DNA of the CDR3: TGTGCCAGCAGCCAAGGCGGGAACTACAATGAGCAGTTCTTC. Complete variable domain (other parts from reference TRBV14 and TRBJ2-1): EAGVTQFPSHSVIEKGQTVTLRCDPISGHDNLYWYRRVMGKEIKFLLHFVKESKQDESGMPNNRFLAERTGGTYSTLKVQPAELEDSGVYFCASSQGGNYNEQFFGPGTRLTVL.